This T cell receptor (beta chain) was captured in a study of cytomegalovirus exposure and HLA in healthy donors. Looked up from germline, CDR1 is MGHRA and CDR2 is YSYEKL. The CDR3 has 13 amino acids. Trimming left V 3 bases short and J 9 bases short, with 13 bases between. Repertoires were generated with immunoSEQ multiplex PCR, while TCRdb's copy carries only in-frame clones and drops some. The table records 90,000 to 150,000 clones, more than 75% of them present only once. This receptor was taken from a young woman in good health and CMV-seropositive. The chain links TRBV4-1 to TRBJ2-3; no clear D. The specimen sequenced was PBMCs. The CDR3 DNA is TGCGCCAGCAGCCAGCTCACAGTAGGCACGCAGTATTTT. Protein product: CASSQLTVGTQYF.